A few counts support the clone carrying this T cell receptor (beta chain). The CDR3 is 15 amino acids. The V and J ends lost 4 bases and 1 base respectively, with 16 bases between them. Germline loops: CDR1 SQVTM, CDR2 ANQGSEA. Next came a second PCR, run for about 6 to 12 cycles, which used a sample-barcoded 5' primer along with a J-beta primer mix. TCRdb ran MiXCR on the 5' RACE reads and lists one entry per CDR3 protein. The sample comprises over 1,300,000 distinct CDR3 sequences, approximately 63% of which are singletons, and 5.5% to 8% rests with the top ten. The data were taken from a study of blood T cells in healthy people across ages.

The J gene is TRBJ1-1, the V gene TRBV29-1; no reliable D call. Sample: blood. The clonotype originates from a man between 18 and 29 years old in good health. The CDR3: CSVAPRVSKNTEAFF. The CDR3 coding sequence is TGCAGCGTTGCTCCTCGTGTATCTAAGAACACTGAAGCTTTCTTT.